This T cell receptor (beta chain) derives from a study of blood T cell repertoires in COVID-19. As for the study in general: PBMCs, B-cell-depleted T cells, or T cells were the source of the cDNA or gDNA that made up the material.

CDR1 is GTSNPN and CDR2 is SVGIG in the germline V gene (reference sequence). The CDR3 runs 15 residues. V shed 3 bases and J shed 3 bases, with 14 bases lying between them. TCRdb keeps only in-frame clones here, not all; method: immunoSEQ multiplex PCR. This table has 120,000 or so clones, over 75% appearing once. This chain uses TRBV30 with TRBJ1-4; TRBD1 is a possible D gene (5 bases). Sequencing was performed on peripheral blood. This TCR was sampled from an elderly man with active or convalescent COVID-19. The CDR3, as DNA: TGTGCCTGGAGCCTTTCGTGGGGGGCTAATGAAAAACTGTTTTTT. Translating it yields CAWSLSWGANEKLFF.